The text below deals with one T cell receptor (beta chain). An assay was performed, and its level was deep. Measured with immunoSEQ multiplex PCR; TCRdb has only the in-frame clones, and not every one. There are about 530,000 clones in the sample; 60% to 80% occur only once, and around 12% lies in the top ten. The sample belongs to a study of shared clonotypes between healthy human individuals. About the research overall: Donors consisted of a couple of women and a few men between 18 and 49.

Recent acute infections and vaccinations were absent in the healthy HIV-negative adult donors. Adult Caucasians living in Nashville, Tennessee made up all of the donors. CDR1 SGHVS and CDR2 FQNEAQ come from the germline V gene. The CDR3 spans 15 residues. V was clipped by 1 base and J by 5 bases; unmatched bases: 8. The source is a woman aged 40 to 49 in good health. Some clones in this sample may be carry-over from other donors' samples. The sequenced material came from PBMCs. The gene calls are TRBV7-8 and TRBJ2-7; the match to TRBD2 covers 7 bases. In DNA form, the CDR3 reads TGTGCCAGCAGCTTAGGGGGACTAATCCTCCACGAGCAGTACTTC. Protein sequence: CASSLGGLILHEQYF.